Following are 10 T cell receptor beta chains from one sample sequenced in a study of early T cells in non-severe SARS-CoV-2 infection. TCRdb reprocessed the 5' RACE reads with MiXCR, giving one entry per CDR3 protein. This sample has tens of thousands of distinct CDR3 sequences, with less than 15% found just once. This specimen was whole blood, taken at baseline. Source of these receptors: an adult who was a healthcare worker with PCR-confirmed SARS-CoV-2 infection or an uninfected control (not recorded which).

The chain is built from TRBV20-1 and TRBJ2-7, with a weak D call TRBD2 (5 bases). Germline loops: CDR1 DFQATT, CDR2 SNEGSKA (reference sequence). This CDR3 has 12 amino acids. V was clipped by 4 bases and J by 3 bases, with 10 bases between them. CDR3 in amino acids: CSAISGNYEQYF. CDR3 DNA: TGCAGTGCTATAAGCGGAAACTACGAGCAGTACTTC.

The table lists this clonotype with a few counts. The chain combines TRBV2 with TRBJ2-7, with 8 bases identical to TRBD1. The length of the CDR3 is 16 residues. The V and J ends lost 6 bases and 6 bases, in that order; junction bases with no gene match: 16. Germline CDR1 and CDR2: SNHLY and FYNNEI. The CDR3 protein is CASRPPGGAGGTEQYF. In nucleotides, the CDR3 is TGTGCCAGCAGGCCCCCAGGAGGGGCAGGGGGCACCGAGCAGTACTTC.

This chain joins TRBV5-1 and TRBJ2-3; the match to TRBD2 covers 8 bases. The CDR3 contains 18 residues. Per germline, CDR1 SGHRS and CDR2 YFSETQ. Unmatched junction bases numbered 20, after V lost 10 bases and J lost 1 base. In DNA form, the CDR3 reads TGCGCCGGCCAAGCCTTGGACGGGAGGGCCCTCGGCACAGATACGCAGTATTTT. Translation: CAGQALDGRALGTDTQYF.

This clonotype has just a few counts. J is TRBJ2-1 and V is TRBV10-2, with D perhaps matching TRBD1 or TRBD2 (5 bases each). Germline values: CDR1 WSHSY, CDR2 SAAADI. The CDR3 has 12 amino acids. V lost 11 bases, J lost 3 bases, and 11 bases lay in between. The CDR3 DNA reads TGCGCCCTAGGGGACCTCTACAATGAGCAGTTCTTC. Residues: CALGDLYNEQFF.

V and J are TRBV18 and TRBJ1-1; D might be TRBD1 (5 bases). The germline CDR1 and CDR2 sequences are KGHSH and LQKENI. With 3 bases removed from V and 1 base from J, the gap between germline ends came to 12 bases. The CDR3 is made up of 15 amino acids. The CDR3 here is CASSPLTGENTEAFF. The CDR3, as DNA: TGTGCCAGCTCACCCCTTACAGGAGAGAACACTGAAGCTTTCTTT.

The rearrangement uses TRBV5-4 and TRBJ2-1; 8 positions match TRBD2. Germline CDR1 is SGHNT and CDR2 is YYREEE (reference sequence). The J segment lost 9 bases and the V segment lost 0 bases, leaving 5 bases of the junction unmatched. CDR3 length: 14 residues. The CDR3 nucleotides read TGTGCCAGCAGCTTGGCGGGAGGGCCCGGTGAGCAGTTCTTC. This translates into CASSLAGGPGEQFF.

This clonotype was counted only a few times. The V call is TRBV24-1, the J call TRBJ2-1; 12 nucleotides match TRBD2. The germline V gene encodes CDR1 KGHDR and CDR2 SFDVKD. V was pared by 9 bases and J by 6 bases, with 8 bases of the junction left unmatched. This CDR3 region has 15 residues. The CDR3 region is CATGPRLAGVNEQFF. DNA of the CDR3: TGTGCCACCGGCCCCAGACTAGCGGGAGTCAATGAGCAGTTCTTC.

CDR3 in DNA: TGCGCCAGCAGCTTGGCAGGCAGTTTCTACGAGCAGTACTTC. Translated: CASSLAGSFYEQYF. This sequence joins TRBV5-1 and TRBJ2-7; D is undetermined. CDR1 is SGHRS, CDR2 YFSETQ, per germline. Trimming left V 0 bases short and J 3 bases short, with 10 bases between. The CDR3 length is 14 residues. The full variable domain, in which reference TRBV5-1 and TRBJ2-7 provide the parts outside the CDR3, is KAGVTQTPRYLIKTRGQQVTLSCSPISGHRSVSWYQQTPGQGLQFLFEYFSETQRNKGNFPGRFSGRQFSNSRSEMNVSTLELGDSALYLCASSLAGSFYEQYFGPGTRLTVT.

The chain carries TRBV4-1 and TRBJ2-7; 13 bases map to TRBD2. V was pared by 3 bases and J by 2 bases, with 4 bases of the junction left unmatched. This CDR3 has 16 residues. Per the germline V gene, CDR1 is MGHRA and CDR2 is YSYEKL. The CDR3 loop is CASSQATSGGAYEQYF. The CDR3 DNA reads TGCGCCAGCAGCCAGGCCACTAGCGGGGGGGCCTACGAGCAGTACTTC.

The table lists this clonotype with a few counts. The rearrangement uses TRBV9 and TRBJ2-3; D gene uncertain. Per the germline V gene, CDR1 is SGDLS and CDR2 is YYNGEE. V lost 0 bases to trimming and J lost 2 bases, with 7 bases between them. CDR3 size: 14 residues. The CDR3 loop is CASSVGGTTDTQYF. DNA for the CDR3: TGTGCCAGCAGCGTAGGGGGAACCACAGATACGCAGTATTTT.